This T cell receptor beta chain was sequenced in a study of HIV-infected patients and healthy controls. TCRdb fed the 5' RACE reads into MiXCR, producing one record per CDR3 protein. This sample has about 63,000 distinct CDR3 sequences, with 16% found just once. V was trimmed by 7 bases and J by 2 bases, leaving 20 bases between them. This CDR3 contains 16 residues. Germline values: CDR1 LNHDA, CDR2 SQIVND (reference sequence). V and J are TRBV19 and TRBJ1-1; D is uncertain. This TCR derives from a human donor in good health. Sequenced sample: CD4+ T cells from blood. The CDR3 protein is CASTPRVFLLNTEAFF. In DNA, the CDR3 is TGTGCCAGTACCCCACGGGTGTTCCTCTTAAACACTGAAGCTTTCTTT. Full variable domain (outside the CDR3, taken from reference TRBV19 and TRBJ1-1): DGGITQSPKYLFRKEGQNVTLSCEQNLNHDAMYWYRQDPGQGLRLIYYSQIVNDFQKGDIAEGYSVSREKKESFPLTVTSAQKNPTAFYLCASTPRVFLLNTEAFFGQGTRLTVV.